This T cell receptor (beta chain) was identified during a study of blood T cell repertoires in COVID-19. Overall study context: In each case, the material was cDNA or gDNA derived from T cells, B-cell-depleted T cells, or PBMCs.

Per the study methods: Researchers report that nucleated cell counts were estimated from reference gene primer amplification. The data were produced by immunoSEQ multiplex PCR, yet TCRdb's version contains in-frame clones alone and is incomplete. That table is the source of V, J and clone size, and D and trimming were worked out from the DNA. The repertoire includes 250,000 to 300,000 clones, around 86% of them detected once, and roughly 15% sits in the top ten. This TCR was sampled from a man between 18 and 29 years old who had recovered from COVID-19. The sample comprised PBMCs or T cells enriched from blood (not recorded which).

The CDR3 DNA reads TGCGCCAGCAGCCAAGTCTCGGGAGAGACCCAGTACTTC. Amino acid sequence: CASSQVSGETQYF. The V gene is TRBV4-1, the J gene TRBJ2-5; D unclear. Germline loops: CDR1 MGHRA, CDR2 YSYEKL. Trimming shortened V by 1 base and J by 4 bases, and 7 bases separated the two germline ends. The CDR3 totals 13 residues.